The present T cell receptor beta chain was sequenced within a study of graft-versus-host responses after intestinal transplantation (dated by TCRdb to about 2021). In terms of the full investigation: The transplants that recipients got were multivisceral, liver-intestinal, or isolated intestinal. Bulk TCR-beta CDR3 sequencing was used to track graft-versus-host and host-versus-graft alloreactive T cell clones in the graft, circulation and bone marrow after intestinal transplantation. To identify alloreactive clones, pre-transplant mixed lymphocyte reaction products were sequenced and then compared with unstimulated pre-transplant donor and recipient T cells. Instead of going to the commercial service, samples from a few later patients were sequenced in-house on an Illumina MiSeq and processed with MiXCR. Anti-thymocyte globulin induction was given to all recipients, followed by maintenance tacrolimus and steroids for 2 to 4 years. The cohort enrolled about two dozen intestinal transplant recipients, one of whom was a retransplant, and a few patients without pretransplant specimens were excluded. A peak of at least 4% donor T cells among recipient peripheral blood mononuclear cells was the definition used for donor T cell macrochimerism.

The library was prepared using the immunoSEQ multiplex PCR assay. In most patients, genomic DNA was isolated using the Qiagen DNeasy Blood and Tissue Kit and sent frozen to Adaptive Biotechnologies for TCR sequencing. Adaptive Biotechnologies carried out high-throughput TCR-beta CDR3 sequencing of genomic DNA for most patients. Regarding the original processing steps: TCR sequencing data were retrieved from Adaptive's ImmunoSEQ software for around 20 patients, whereas a few other patients were processed with MiXCR and VDJtools. CD4 versus CD8 sorting errors were corrected by removing sequences found in both subsets at a frequency ratio below 5:1. CDR3 nucleotide sequences shared by donor and recipient were removed because the origin of these sequences could not be assigned. To be classed as alloreactive, a clone needed at least 2-fold expansion over unstimulated cells and a minimum CFSE-low frequency of 0.002% (template counts) or 0.001% (read counts). Mappable clones were those detected in sequenced pre-transplant spleen, lymph node, or MLR CFSE-low populations of the donor or recipient. The cumulative frequency of alloreactive clones was calculated as a percentage of all sequences, weighted by copy number. TCRdb stores this immuneACCESS table with in-frame sequences only. Part of the clones is absent; in the studies checked, under half of the shortfall reflects unresolved V genes, and no reason is known for the rest. Clone size and V and J calls were adopted from that table, with D and trimming inferred from the DNA. The sample table contains over 40,000 clones; only one count was recorded for less than 85% of them. Clones ranked in the top ten supply roughly 0.45% of the sample.

The CDR3 measures 15 amino acids from cysteine to phenylalanine. Only the CDR3 DNA is retained, 45 bases long and in frame from the first base. Compared with germline, V lacks 6 bases and J lacks 6 bases; bases without a gene match: 8. CDR1 and CDR2 were assigned from the germline V gene (reference sequence) as LNHDA and SQIVND. This clone was seen just once. Its binding antigen is unknown. No much larger clone exists at a distance of one base, and base qualities are not known. The label giving this sample's time point can be read as: cells obtained before transplantation from donor or recipient. CD3+CD4+ and CD3+CD8+ populations were FACS-sorted from unstimulated pre-transplant donor and recipient cells taken from spleen or lymph nodes. Here is what the overall study found, with its caveats: Peak levels of circulating GvH clones were associated with declines in HvG clones early after transplant. The relatively low number and heterogeneity of intestinal transplant patients limited the conclusions. In the allografts of patients with donor T cell macrochimerism, GvH to HvG T cell clonal ratios were high. GvH clones were detected in recipient bone marrow, and some of these GvH clones were observed earlier in ileal mucosa or blood, consistent with an intestinal mucosal origin.

The material sequenced was unstimulated CD4+ T cells sorted from spleen or lymph node cells, taken before transplant. The chain employs TRBV19 and TRBJ1-2; TRBD1 matches 12 bases in the middle. This sequence was found in a human donor who was the organ donor for an intestinal transplant. The CDR3 amino acid sequence is: CASRLSGQGADGYTF. The nucleotides are TGTGCCAGTAGATTGTCGGGACAGGGGGCAGATGGCTACACCTTC.